Listed below are T cell receptor beta chains from one sample, sequenced in a study of blood T cell repertoires in COVID-19. The method was immunoSEQ multiplex PCR; TCRdb's version includes in-frame clones alone and lacks a portion of them. The sample has approximately 190,000 clones, 86% seen once. The sequenced sample consisted of PBMCs or T cells enriched from blood (not recorded which). The receptors come from a woman between 40 and 50 years old in a cohort exposed to, infected with or recovered from COVID-19 (not recorded which). Both conserved end residues are part of each CDR3. The D gene is left open where the match is weak. Clone size is not always given. Where it is, it says once, few, many or a class for expanded clones.

CDR3	DNA	D	size	V	J
CASSRDRGEVNTEAFF	TGTGCCAGCAGCCGAGACAGGGGGGAAGTGAACACTGAAGCTTTCTTT	TRBD1	NA	TRBV7-9	TRBJ1-1
CASSNAGGTEAFF	TGTGCCAGCAGTAACGCAGGGGGCACTGAAGCTTTCTTT	TRBD1	few	TRBV28	TRBJ1-1
CASSQGGLRQEAFF	TGTGCCAGCAGCCAAGGAGGCCTTAGACAGGAAGCTTTCTTT	NA	NA	TRBV3-1/TRBV3-2	TRBJ1-1
CASSHPGSNEKLFF	TGCGCCAGCAGCCACCCCGGGAGTAATGAAAAACTGTTTTTT	NA	NA	TRBV4-1	TRBJ1-4
CASSLAAVVGTEAFF	TGTGCCAGCAGCTTAGCCGCCGTGGTCGGCACTGAAGCTTTCTTT	NA	NA	TRBV7-9	TRBJ1-1
CASSSWDRAKDEQFF	TGTGCCAGCAGCTCCTGGGACAGGGCTAAAGATGAGCAGTTCTTC	TRBD1	NA	TRBV7-2	TRBJ2-1
CASSNTGTDRGGYTF	TGTGCCAGTAGTAACACCGGGACGGACAGAGGAGGCTACACCTTC	NA	NA	TRBV19	TRBJ1-2
CASSPWTGTRDEQFF	TGTGCCAGCAGTCCGTGGACAGGGACGCGCGATGAGCAGTTCTTC	TRBD1	NA	TRBV6-2/TRBV6-3	TRBJ2-1
CASSPRDWDGYTF	TGTGCCAGTAGTCCCCGGGACTGGGATGGCTACACCTTC	NA	once	TRBV19	TRBJ1-2
CASSLFPGLFGAFF	TGTGCCAGCAGCTTGTTTCCCGGGTTATTTGGAGCTTTCTTT	NA	NA	TRBV5-6	TRBJ1-1
CASSSVLENTGELFF	TGCGCCAGCAGCTCCGTACTAGAAAACACCGGGGAGCTGTTTTTT	NA	NA	TRBV5-1	TRBJ2-2
CASTAGRDYGYTF	TGTGCCAGCACGGCAGGGAGGGACTATGGCTACACCTTC	NA	few	TRBV6-5	TRBJ1-2
CASSRRTSGGAWDTQYF	TGCGCCAGCAGCCGCAGGACTAGCGGGGGGGCTTGGGATACGCAGTATTTT	TRBD2	NA	TRBV4-1	TRBJ2-3
CASSLPGAKNIQYF	TGTGCCAGCAGTCTCCCGGGGGCCAAAAACATTCAGTACTTC	NA	NA	TRBV28	TRBJ2-4
CASSASGTGDEKLFF	TGTGCCAGCAGCGCGTCCGGGACAGGAGATGAAAAACTGTTTTTT	TRBD1	NA	TRBV9	TRBJ1-4